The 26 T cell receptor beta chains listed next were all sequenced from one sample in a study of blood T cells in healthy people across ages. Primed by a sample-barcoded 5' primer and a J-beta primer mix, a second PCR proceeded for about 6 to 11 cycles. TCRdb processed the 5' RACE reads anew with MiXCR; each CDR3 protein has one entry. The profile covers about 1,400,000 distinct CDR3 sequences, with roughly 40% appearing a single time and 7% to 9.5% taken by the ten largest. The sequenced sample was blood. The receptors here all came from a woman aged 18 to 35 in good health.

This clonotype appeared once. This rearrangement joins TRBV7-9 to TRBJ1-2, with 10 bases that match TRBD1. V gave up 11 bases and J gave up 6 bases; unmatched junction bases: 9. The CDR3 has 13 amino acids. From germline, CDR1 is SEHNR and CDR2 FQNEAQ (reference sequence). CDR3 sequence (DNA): TGTGCCTGCCTACAGGGGACAGGGGATGGCTACACCTTC. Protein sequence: CACLQGTGDGYTF.

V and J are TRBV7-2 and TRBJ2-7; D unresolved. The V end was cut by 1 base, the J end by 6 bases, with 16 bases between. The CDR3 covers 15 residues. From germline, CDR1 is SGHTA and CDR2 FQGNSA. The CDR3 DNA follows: TGTGCCAGCAGCTTAGTTGGGTCGGTGTGGGGCGAGCAGTACTTC. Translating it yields CASSLVGSVWGEQYF.

The CDR3 here is CSAVRAPYEQYF. The CDR3, as DNA: TGCAGTGCGGTCAGGGCCCCCTACGAGCAGTACTTC. The chain carries TRBV20-1 and TRBJ2-7, with a weak D call TRBD1 (5 bases). Trimming pared 6 bases from V and 2 bases from J, leaving 11 bases between. The CDR3 loop spans 12 amino acids. CDR1 DFQATT and CDR2 SNEGSKA come from the germline V gene (reference sequence).

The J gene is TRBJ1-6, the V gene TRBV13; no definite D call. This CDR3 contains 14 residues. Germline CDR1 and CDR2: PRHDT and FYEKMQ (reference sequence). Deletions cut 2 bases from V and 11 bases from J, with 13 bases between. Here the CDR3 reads CASSLLWVHAPLHF. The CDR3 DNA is TGTGCCAGCAGCTTATTATGGGTTCACGCACCCCTCCACTTT.

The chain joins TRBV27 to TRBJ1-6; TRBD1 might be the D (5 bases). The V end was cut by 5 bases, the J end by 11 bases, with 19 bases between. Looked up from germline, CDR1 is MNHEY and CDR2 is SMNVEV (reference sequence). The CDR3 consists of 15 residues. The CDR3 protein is CASSLRIAGRPPLHF. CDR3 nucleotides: TGTGCCAGCAGTCTACGAATAGCGGGACGGCCACCCCTCCACTTT.

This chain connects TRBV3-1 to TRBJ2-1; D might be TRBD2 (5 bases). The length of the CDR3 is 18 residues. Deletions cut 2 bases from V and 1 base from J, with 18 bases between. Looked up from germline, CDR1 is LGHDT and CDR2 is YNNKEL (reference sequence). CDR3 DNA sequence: TGTGCCAGCAGCCAACCTACCCAAACTAGGAGTTCCTACAATGAGCAGTTCTTC. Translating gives CASSQPTQTRSSYNEQFF.

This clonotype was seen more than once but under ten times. Here the CDR3 DNA reads TGTGCCAGCAGTTACGACAGACAGGGCTCGGATACGCAGTATTTT. This sequence encodes CASSYDRQGSDTQYF. The chain carries TRBV6-6 and TRBJ2-3, with TRBD1 identical over 7 bases. Trimming at V came to 2 bases and at J to 6 bases, leaving 8 bases not matched to a gene. Germline CDR1 MNHNY, CDR2 SVGAGI (reference sequence). The CDR3 runs 15 residues.

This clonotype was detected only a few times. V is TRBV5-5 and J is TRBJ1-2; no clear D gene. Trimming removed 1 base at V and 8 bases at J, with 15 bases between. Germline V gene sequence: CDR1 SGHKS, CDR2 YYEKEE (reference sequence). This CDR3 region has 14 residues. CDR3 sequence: CASSLPGLPPGYTF. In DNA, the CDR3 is TGTGCCAGCAGCTTGCCGGGCCTCCCTCCCGGCTACACCTTC.

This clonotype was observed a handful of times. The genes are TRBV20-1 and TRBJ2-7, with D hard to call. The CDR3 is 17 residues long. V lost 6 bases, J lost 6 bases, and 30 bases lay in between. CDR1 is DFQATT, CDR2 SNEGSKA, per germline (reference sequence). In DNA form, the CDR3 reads TGCAGTGCGGTGGATCGTTCACTGGAGTATGGTCCGGCCGAGCAGTACTTC. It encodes CSAVDRSLEYGPAEQYF.

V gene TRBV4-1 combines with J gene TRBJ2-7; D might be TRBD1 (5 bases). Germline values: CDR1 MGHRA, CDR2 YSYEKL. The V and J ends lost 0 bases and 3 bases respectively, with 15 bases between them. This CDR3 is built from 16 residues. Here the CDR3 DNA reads TGCGCCAGCAGCCAAGAACAACTACGCAGGGACTACGAGCAGTACTTC. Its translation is CASSQEQLRRDYEQYF.

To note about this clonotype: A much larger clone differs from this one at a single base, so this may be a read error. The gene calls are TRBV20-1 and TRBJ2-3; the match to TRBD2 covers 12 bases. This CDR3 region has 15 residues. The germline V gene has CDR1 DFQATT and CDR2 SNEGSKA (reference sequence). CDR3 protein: CCARTSGTSTDTQYF. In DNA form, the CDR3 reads TGCTGTGCTAGGACTAGCGGGACTAGCACAGATACGCAGTATTTT.

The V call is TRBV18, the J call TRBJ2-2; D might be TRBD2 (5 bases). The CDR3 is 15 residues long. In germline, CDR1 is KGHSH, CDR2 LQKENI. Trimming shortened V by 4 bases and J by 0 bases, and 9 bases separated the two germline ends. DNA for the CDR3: TGTGCCAGCTCACGCGGACTGGCGAACACCGGGGAGCTGTTTTTT. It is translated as CASSRGLANTGELFF.

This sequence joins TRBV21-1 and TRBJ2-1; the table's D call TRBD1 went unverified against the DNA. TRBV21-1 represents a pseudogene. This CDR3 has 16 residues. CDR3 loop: CASSKARGQGASEQFF. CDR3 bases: TGTGCCAGCAGCAAAGCTAGGGGGCAGGGGGCTTCTGAGCAGTTCTTC.

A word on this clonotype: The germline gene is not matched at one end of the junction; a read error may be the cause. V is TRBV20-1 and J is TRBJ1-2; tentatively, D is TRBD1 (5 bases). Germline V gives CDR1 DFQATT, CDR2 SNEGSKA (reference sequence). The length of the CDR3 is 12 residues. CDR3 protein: CSPGPTNYDYTF. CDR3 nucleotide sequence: TGCAGTCCAGGGCCTACTAACTATGACTACACCTTC.

The CDR3, as DNA: TGTGCCAGCTCACCGGCGGGACTACAGTTAGCAGATACGCAGTATTTT. Encoded protein: CASSPAGLQLADTQYF. This rearrangement joins TRBV18 to TRBJ2-3; TRBD2 aligns across 7 bases. With V trimmed by 3 bases and J by 4 bases, 10 bases remained unmatched. The length of the CDR3 is 16 residues. Looked up from germline, CDR1 is KGHSH and CDR2 is LQKENI. Filled out from reference TRBV18 and TRBJ2-3, the complete variable domain reads NAGVMQNPRHLVRRRGQEARLRCSPMKGHSHVYWYRQLPEEGLKFMVYLQKENIIDESGMPKERFSAEFPKEGPSILRIQQVVRGDSAAYFCASSPAGLQLADTQYFGPGTRLTVL.

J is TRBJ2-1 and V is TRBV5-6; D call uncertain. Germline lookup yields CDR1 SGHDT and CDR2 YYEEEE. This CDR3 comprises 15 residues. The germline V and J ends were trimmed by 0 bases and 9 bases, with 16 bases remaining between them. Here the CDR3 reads CASSLGGLSSSEQFF. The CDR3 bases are TGTGCCAGCAGCTTGGGAGGTCTATCCAGCAGTGAGCAGTTCTTC.

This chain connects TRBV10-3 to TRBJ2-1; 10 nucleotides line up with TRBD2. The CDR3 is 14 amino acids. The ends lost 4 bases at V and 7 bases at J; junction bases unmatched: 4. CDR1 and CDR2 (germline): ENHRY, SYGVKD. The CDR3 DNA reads TGTGCCATCAGTGCCGAGCGGGAGGGTAATGAGCAGTTCTTC. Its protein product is CAISAEREGNEQFF.

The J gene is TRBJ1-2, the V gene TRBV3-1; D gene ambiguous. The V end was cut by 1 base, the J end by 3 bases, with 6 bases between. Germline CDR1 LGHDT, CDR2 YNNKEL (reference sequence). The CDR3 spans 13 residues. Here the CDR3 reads CASSQGRDYGYTF. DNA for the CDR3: TGTGCCAGCAGCCAAGGCCGGGACTATGGCTACACCTTC.

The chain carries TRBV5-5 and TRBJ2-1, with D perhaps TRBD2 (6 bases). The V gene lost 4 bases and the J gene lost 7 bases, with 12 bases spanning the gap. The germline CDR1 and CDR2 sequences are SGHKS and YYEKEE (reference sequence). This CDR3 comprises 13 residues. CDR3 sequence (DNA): TGTGCCAGCAGCCGGAGGGCGAGGAATGAGCAGTTCTTC. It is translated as CASSRRARNEQFF.

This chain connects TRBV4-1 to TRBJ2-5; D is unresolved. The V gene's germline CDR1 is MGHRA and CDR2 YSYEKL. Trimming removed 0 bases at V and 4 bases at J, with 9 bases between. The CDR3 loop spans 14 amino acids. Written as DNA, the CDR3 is TGCGCCAGCAGCCAAGAGGGTAGGGCAGAGACCCAGTACTTC. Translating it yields CASSQEGRAETQYF.

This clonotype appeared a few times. In DNA, the CDR3 is TGTGCCAGCAGTTTTTATGGCGGGGAGGGCGGAGGCTTCACTGAAGCTTTCTTT. It yields the protein CASSFYGGEGGGFTEAFF. The chain carries TRBV12-3 or TRBV12-4 and TRBJ1-1; no reliable D call. Trimming took off 3 bases at V and 4 bases at J, with 24 bases between the two ends. The CDR3 length is 18 residues.

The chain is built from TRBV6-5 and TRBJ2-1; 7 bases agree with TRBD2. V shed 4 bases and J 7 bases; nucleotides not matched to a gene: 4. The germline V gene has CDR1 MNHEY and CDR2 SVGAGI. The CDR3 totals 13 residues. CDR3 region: CASSSPSGNEQFF. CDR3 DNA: TGTGCCAGCAGTTCCCCTAGCGGTAATGAGCAGTTCTTC.

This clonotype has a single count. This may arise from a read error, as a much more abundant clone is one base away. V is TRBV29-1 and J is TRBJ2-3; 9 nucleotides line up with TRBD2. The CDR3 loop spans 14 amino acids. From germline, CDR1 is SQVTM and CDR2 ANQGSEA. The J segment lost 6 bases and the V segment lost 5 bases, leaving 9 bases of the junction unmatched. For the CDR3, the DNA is TGCAGCGTTCGCCACAGACTAGCGGATGATACGCAGTATTTT. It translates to CSVRHRLADDTQYF.

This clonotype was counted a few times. This chain's CDR3 is CATIGTESYEQYF. In DNA, the CDR3 is TGTGCGACTATCGGGACAGAGTCCTACGAGCAGTACTTC. The V gene is TRBV30, the J gene TRBJ2-7; 7 bases line up with TRBD1. The CDR3 runs to 13 residues. Germline loops: CDR1 GTSNPN, CDR2 SVGIG (reference sequence). Complete variable domain (other parts from reference TRBV30 and TRBJ2-7): SQTIHQWPATLVQPVGSPLSLECTVEGTSNPNLYWYRQAAGRGLQLLFYSVGIGQISSEVPQNLSASRPQDRQFILSSKKLLLSDSGFYLCATIGTESYEQYFGPGTRLTVT.

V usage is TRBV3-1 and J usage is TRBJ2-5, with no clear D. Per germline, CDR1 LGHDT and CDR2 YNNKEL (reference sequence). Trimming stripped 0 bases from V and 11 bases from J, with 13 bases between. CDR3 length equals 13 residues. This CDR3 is CASSQEFANEQYF. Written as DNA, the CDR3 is TGTGCCAGCAGCCAAGAATTTGCTAATGAGCAGTACTTC.

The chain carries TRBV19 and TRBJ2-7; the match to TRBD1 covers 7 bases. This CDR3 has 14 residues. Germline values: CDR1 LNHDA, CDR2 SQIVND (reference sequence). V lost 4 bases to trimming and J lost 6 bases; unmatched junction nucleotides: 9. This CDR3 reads CASSTGTAASEQYF. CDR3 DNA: TGTGCCAGTAGTACCGGGACAGCCGCCAGCGAGCAGTACTTC. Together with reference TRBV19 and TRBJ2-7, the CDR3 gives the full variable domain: DGGITQSPKYLFRKEGQNVTLSCEQNLNHDAMYWYRQDPGQGLRLIYYSQIVNDFQKGDIAEGYSVSREKKESFPLTVTSAQKNPTAFYLCASSTGTAASEQYFGPGTRLTVT.